This T cell receptor (beta chain) originates from a study of T cell responses to AZD1222 COVID-19 vaccine. Findings and limits, study-wide: Repertoire collection took place solely once the T cell response had peaked. The breadth and depth of Spike-specific TCRs increased once two AZD1222 doses had been given. Clonal diversity was possibly underestimated, and white British individuals and females predominated among donors.

Libraries were prepared by immunoSEQ multiplex PCR; TCRdb keeps only in-frame clonotypes and omits some of them. This sample has roughly 120,000 clones, with 85% to 90% found just once. A few counts support this clone. Its antigen is still unknown. The CDR3 has 13 residues. Trimming took off 3 bases at V and 8 bases at J, with 13 bases between the two ends. Germline V gene data show CDR1 as LNHDA and CDR2 as SQIVND (reference sequence). This clonotype was sampled from an adult in good health. Sequencing was performed on peripheral blood, taken on day 0 of AZD1222 vaccination. The rearrangement uses TRBV19 and TRBJ1-2; possibly TRBD1 for D (5 bases). The CDR3 here is CASSIMGGSGYTF. The CDR3 DNA is TGTGCCAGTAGTATCATGGGGGGGTCCGGCTACACCTTC.